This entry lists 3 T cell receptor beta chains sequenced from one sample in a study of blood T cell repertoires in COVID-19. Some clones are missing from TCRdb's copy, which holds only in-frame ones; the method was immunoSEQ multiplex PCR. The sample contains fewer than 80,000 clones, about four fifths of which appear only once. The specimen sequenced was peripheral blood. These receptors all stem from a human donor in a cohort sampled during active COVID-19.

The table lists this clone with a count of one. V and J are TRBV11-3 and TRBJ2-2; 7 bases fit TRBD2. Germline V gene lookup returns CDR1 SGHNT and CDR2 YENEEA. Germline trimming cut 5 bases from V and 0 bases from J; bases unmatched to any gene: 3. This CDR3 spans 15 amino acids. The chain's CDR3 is CASSPSGPNTGELFF. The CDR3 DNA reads TGTGCCAGCAGCCCTAGCGGACCGAACACCGGGGAGCTGTTTTTT.

CDR3 DNA sequence: TGTGCCAGCAGCTATCCTAACAGGGGAAGGAATGAGCAGTTCTTC. This gives the protein CASSYPNRGRNEQFF. The V and J genes are TRBV7-2 and TRBJ2-1, with 7 nucleotides matching TRBD1. CDR1 and CDR2 (germline): SGHTA, FQGNSA. After removal of 4 bases from V and 7 bases from J, the junction contained 10 bases not matched to a gene. The CDR3 has 15 amino acids.

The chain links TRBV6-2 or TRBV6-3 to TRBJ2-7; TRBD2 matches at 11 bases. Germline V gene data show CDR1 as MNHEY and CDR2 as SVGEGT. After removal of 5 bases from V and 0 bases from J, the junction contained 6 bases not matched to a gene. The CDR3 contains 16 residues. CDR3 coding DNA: TGTGCCAGCAGTCGTGGACTAGCGGGTAGCTCCTACGAGCAGTACTTC. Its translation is CASSRGLAGSSYEQYF.